The T cell receptor (beta chain) under discussion was sequenced for a study of regulatory T cells in long-lasting Graves disease. Time point in this sample: persistent/refractory GD, antithyroid drugs over 5 years with positive TRAb. The authors made the TCR library using RNA they extracted from PBMCs. Germline-derived CDR1 and CDR2 are DFQATT and SNEGSKA (reference sequence). Trimming cost V 3 bases and J 4 bases; bases outside gene matches: 2. CDR3 size: 12 residues. Libraries of TCR beta came from iRepertoire HTBI primers plus Arm-PCR of CDR3 regions. One entry per CDR3 protein results from TCRdb running MiXCR on the multiplex PCR reads. The sample lists around 450,000 distinct CDR3 sequences, about 22% occurring once.

V is TRBV20-1 and J is TRBJ2-5; 7 nucleotides match TRBD1. The TCR sequence derives from a female donor with Graves disease. Material: peripheral blood mononuclear cells (PBMCs), obtained when the disease was refractory, from a patient treated with antithyroid drugs. The CDR3: CSASKGAETQYF. CDR3 bases: TGCAGTGCTAGCAAGGGGGCAGAGACCCAGTACTTC.